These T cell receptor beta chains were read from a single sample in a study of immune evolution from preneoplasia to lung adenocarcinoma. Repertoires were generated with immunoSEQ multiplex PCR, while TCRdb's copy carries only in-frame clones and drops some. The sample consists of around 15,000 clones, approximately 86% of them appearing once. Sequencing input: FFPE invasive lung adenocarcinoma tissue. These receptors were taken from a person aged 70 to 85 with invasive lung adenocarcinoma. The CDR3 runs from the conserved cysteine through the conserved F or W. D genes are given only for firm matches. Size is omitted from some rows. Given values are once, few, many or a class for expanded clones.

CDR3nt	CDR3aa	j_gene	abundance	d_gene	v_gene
TGTGCCAGCAGTTCCTCCGGGACTAGCGGCACAGATACGCAGTATTTT	CASSSSGTSGTDTQYF	TRBJ2-3	NA	TRBD2	TRBV28
TGTGCCAGCAGTGAGCAGGGGTTCAACGAGCAGTACTTC	CASSEQGFNEQYF	TRBJ2-7	NA	NA	TRBV2
TGTGCCAGCAGTGAAGCCCGGGTAGGGACCCAGTACTTC	CASSEARVGTQYF	TRBJ2-5	NA	NA	TRBV6-1
TGTGCCAGCAGCGAGGGGACAGGGGCTACCTACGAGCAGTACTTC	CASSEGTGATYEQYF	TRBJ2-7	once	TRBD1	TRBV9
TGTGCCAGCAGGGGGTCAGGGGGCCCTACCTACGAGCAGTACTTC	CASRGSGGPTYEQYF	TRBJ2-7	NA	TRBD1	TRBV9
TGTGCCAGCAGTTTCCTTCAGGGAGTCTCTGAAGCTTTCTTT	CASSFLQGVSEAFF	TRBJ1-1	NA	NA	TRBV28
TGCAGCGTTGGGTCACAGGGCACCGGGGAGCTGTTTTTT	CSVGSQGTGELFF	TRBJ2-2	NA	NA	TRBV29-1
TGTGCCAGCAGCTTGGACTCCCATGGCTACACCTTC	CASSLDSHGYTF	TRBJ1-2	NA	NA	TRBV5-4
TGTGCCAGTAGTATGGTAGACGGTGACGACTATGGCTACACCTTC	CASSMVDGDDYGYTF	TRBJ1-2	NA	NA	TRBV19
TGTGCCAGCTCAAGCCTATCGACAGATACGCAGTATTTT	CASSSLSTDTQYF	TRBJ2-3	NA	NA	TRBV18
TGTGCCAGCAGTGAAGACTGGGACAAAGGAGCTTTCTTT	CASSEDWDKGAFF	TRBJ1-1	NA	NA	TRBV2
TGTGCCAGCAGCTCCCGGACAGCCTACGAGCAGTACTTC	CASSSRTAYEQYF	TRBJ2-7	NA	NA	TRBV7-9
TGCGCCAGCAGCCAAGAGGGGACTAGCGGGAGCATCGATACGCAGTATTTT	CASSQEGTSGSIDTQYF	TRBJ2-3	NA	TRBD2	TRBV4-1
TGTGCCAGCAAGCTGATCAACGGTGAAAAACTGTTTTTT	CASKLINGEKLFF	TRBJ1-4	NA	NA	TRBV27
TGTGCCAGCAGAGACAGGGTCGGAACCTACGAGCAGTACTTC	CASRDRVGTYEQYF	TRBJ2-7	NA	TRBD1	TRBV6-5
TGTGCCAGCAGCTTGTGGGACGGTGGCACTGAAGCTTTCTTT	CASSLWDGGTEAFF	TRBJ1-1	NA	NA	TRBV7-9
TGTGCCACCAAGGGTCGACAGGAGGGTACTGAAGCTTTCTTT	CATKGRQEGTEAFF	TRBJ1-1	few	NA	TRBV5-4
TGTGCCAGCAGTTACTGGGACAATAACTATGGCTACACCTTC	CASSYWDNNYGYTF	TRBJ1-2	few	NA	TRBV6-6
TGTGCCAGCAGCCCGGGGTATACGCAGTATTTT	CASSPGYTQYF	TRBJ2-3	NA	NA	TRBV9
TGTGCCAGCAAAGGGACTAGCGGGGGGGTGGCGTACTTC	CASKGTSGGVAYF	TRBJ2-7	few	TRBD2	TRBV7-9
TGTGCCAGCAGCAGCGGAGAGTATAGCAATCAGCCCCAGCATTTT	CASSSGEYSNQPQHF	TRBJ1-5	NA	NA	TRBV21-1
TGCGCCAGCAGACCCTTAGGGGGGGGCACTGAAGCTTTCTTT	CASRPLGGGTEAFF	TRBJ1-1	NA	NA	TRBV4-1
TGTGCCAGCAGTGAGGGGAACACAGATACGCAGTATTTT	CASSEGNTDTQYF	TRBJ2-3	once	NA	TRBV2
TGTGCTAGTGGTAAGGACAGTAGAAACACTGAAGCTTTCTTT	CASGKDSRNTEAFF	TRBJ1-1	NA	NA	TRBV12-5
TGTGCCATCAGTGAGAATCGTGGGTCGGGACAGGCATTAGGAGGCTACACCTTC	CAISENRGSGQALGGYTF	TRBJ1-2	NA	TRBD1	TRBV10-3
TGTGCCAGCAGCTTGGAAGGGGCTGGCTATGGCTACACCTTC	CASSLEGAGYGYTF	TRBJ1-2	NA	NA	TRBV5-4
TGTGCCAGCAGTGACAGCAGTAGTACGCAGTATTTT	CASSDSSSTQYF	TRBJ2-3	NA	NA	TRBV6-4
TGTGCCAGCAGTGGACCGGGTCTCACCACTGAAGCTTTCTTT	CASSGPGLTTEAFF	TRBJ1-1	NA	NA	TRBV2
TGTGCCAGCAGCCCGGGACAGGGGGATTACGAGCAGTACTTC	CASSPGQGDYEQYF	TRBJ2-7	NA	TRBD1	TRBV4-2
TGTGCCAGCAGTGAAATTAGACGGGCAAATGAGCAGTTCTTC	CASSEIRRANEQFF	TRBJ2-1	NA	NA	TRBV2
TGTGCCAGCAGCCCTGGACTAGCGGGACCATACGAGCAGTACTTC	CASSPGLAGPYEQYF	TRBJ2-7	NA	TRBD2	TRBV11-2
TGTGCCAGCAAAGGACAGGGGTATGGCTACACCTTC	CASKGQGYGYTF	TRBJ1-2	NA	TRBD1	TRBV27
TGTGCCAGCAGTTTAGGCGCGGGGCACTATGGCTACACCTTC	CASSLGAGHYGYTF	TRBJ1-2	NA	NA	TRBV28
TGCGCCAGCACCGGGACTAGCGTTGGGTTTCTCTACAATGAGCAGTTCTTC	CASTGTSVGFLYNEQFF	TRBJ2-1	NA	TRBD2	TRBV10-2
TGTGCCAGCAGCTTAGAACAGTTCTACAATGAGCAGTTCTTC	CASSLEQFYNEQFF	TRBJ2-1	few	NA	TRBV11-1
TGTGCCAGTAGCACAGGGGGGGGGACCCAAGAGACCCAGTACTTC	CASSTGGGTQETQYF	TRBJ2-5	once	NA	TRBV19
TGTGCCAGTACCGCTGGACAGGGGGTAAGAAAACTGTTTTTT	CASTAGQGVRKLFF	TRBJ1-4	NA	TRBD1	TRBV19
TGCAGCGTTGAGGGACAGGGTGGAACTGAAGCTTTCTTT	CSVEGQGGTEAFF	TRBJ1-1	NA	TRBD1	TRBV29-1
TGCGCCAGCAGCTTCCGGGGGGCTGACACTGAAGCTTTCTTT	CASSFRGADTEAFF	TRBJ1-1	NA	NA	TRBV5-1
TGTGCCAGCTCACCAGGTTCCGATCAGCCCCAGCATTTT	CASSPGSDQPQHF	TRBJ1-5	NA	NA	TRBV18
TGTGCTAGTGATTTGGTTCCCGGGGAGCTGTTTTTT	CASDLVPGELFF	TRBJ2-2	NA	NA	TRBV12-5
TGCGCCAGCAGCATCCGGACTAGCGGGGGGATTGGTGAGCAGTTCTTC	CASSIRTSGGIGEQFF	TRBJ2-1	NA	TRBD2	TRBV5-1
TGTGCCAGCAGCCTTAGGGTACTAGGTACCAATGAGCAGTTCTTC	CASSLRVLGTNEQFF	TRBJ2-1	NA	NA	TRBV9
TGTGCCAGCAGGAAGGGCCTGAGGGGCAATCAGCCCCAGCATTTT	CASRKGLRGNQPQHF	TRBJ1-5	NA	NA	TRBV2
TGCAGCGTTACGTTCCTACAGGGGGCAACTAATGAAAAACTGTTTTTT	CSVTFLQGATNEKLFF	TRBJ1-4	NA	TRBD1	TRBV29-1
TGTGCCAGCAGTTCTGGGTACAATGAGCAGTTCTTC	CASSSGYNEQFF	TRBJ2-1	NA	NA	TRBV27
TGTGCCAGCAGTTACCCCGGGGGCTACGAGCAGTACTTC	CASSYPGGYEQYF	TRBJ2-7	NA	NA	TRBV6-5
TGTGCCAGCACCTACCCTACGACAGGGATTCATGGCTACACCTTC	CASTYPTTGIHGYTF	TRBJ1-2	NA	TRBD1	TRBV5-4
TGTGCCAGCAGTCCCCTCCTAAATCAGCCCCAGCATTTT	CASSPLLNQPQHF	TRBJ1-5	NA	NA	TRBV27
TGTGCCATCGCACAGGGAATTCTTCAGCCCCAGCATTTT	CAIAQGILQPQHF	TRBJ1-5	NA	NA	TRBV10-3
TGTGCCAGCAGAGACAGAACTCCACTCGATGGCTACACCTTC	CASRDRTPLDGYTF	TRBJ1-2	NA	NA	TRBV28
TGTGCCAGCAGTGAGGGGGGACATCAGCCCCAGCATTTT	CASSEGGHQPQHF	TRBJ1-5	once	NA	TRBV6-1
TGTGCCAGCAGTTTACGTGGGGGTGAAAAACTGTTTTTT	CASSLRGGEKLFF	TRBJ1-4	NA	NA	TRBV27